A selection of T cell receptor beta chains follows, all from one sample in a study of cytomegalovirus exposure and HLA in healthy donors. Profiling relied on immunoSEQ multiplex PCR, and the TCRdb table lists in-frame clones only, not all of them. The sample has 150,000 to 180,000 clones; around nine tenths are singletons. The sequenced sample consisted of PBMCs. Source of these receptors: a man between 18 and 35 years old in good health and CMV-seropositive. Both conserved end residues are part of each CDR3. D genes are given only for firm matches. Only part of the rows carry a size: once, few, many, or a class if the clone is expanded.

TRBJ2-1 | TRBV7-3 | - | - | TGTGCCAGCAGCTTATCCGGGGCAGGGGAGTTCTTC | CASSLSGAGEFF
TRBJ1-4 | TRBV7-2 | - | - | TGTGCCAGCAGCTTAGTGGGCCTTAATGAAAAACTGTTTTTT | CASSLVGLNEKLFF
TRBJ2-1 | TRBV5-1 | TRBD2 | - | TGCGCCAGCAGTTTGTCTTCCCCGCGGGGGGGCTCCTACAATGAGCAGTTCTTC | CASSLSSPRGGSYNEQFF
TRBJ2-1 | TRBV29-1 | TRBD2 | - | TGCAGCGTTGAAGAACTAGCGGGAGGGGGCAATGAGCAGTTCTTC | CSVEELAGGGNEQFF
TRBJ2-3 | TRBV7-8 | - | - | TGTGCCAGCAGCCCTCTCGGCAGGGCAGAAGAAGATACGCAGTATTTT | CASSPLGRAEEDTQYF
TRBJ1-1 | TRBV4-1 | - | - | TGCGCCAGCAGCCAAGCGGGGAACACTGAAGCTTTCTTT | CASSQAGNTEAFF
TRBJ2-1 | TRBV9 | - | once | TGTGCCAGCAGCCCCAGGGGTTACGAGCAGTTCTTC | CASSPRGYEQFF
TRBJ2-2 | TRBV6-5 | - | - | TGTGCCAGCAGTTACTCGATAGGGGCGGGGACCGGGGAGCTGTTTTTT | CASSYSIGAGTGELFF
TRBJ2-2 | TRBV30 | - | - | TGTGCCTGGAGTAAAACTCCCGGGGAGCTGTTTTTT | CAWSKTPGELFF
TRBJ1-1 | TRBV4-3 | - | - | TGCGCCAGCAGCCAAGATATCCCTGGGACTTTTAACACTGAAGCTTTCTTT | CASSQDIPGTFNTEAFF
TRBJ2-1 | TRBV7-3 | - | - | TGTGCCAGCAGCGGTAGTGTGAGCTCCTACAATGAGCAGTTCTTC | CASSGSVSSYNEQFF
TRBJ2-2 | TRBV19 | - | - | TGTGCCAGCTCCCCGGGACACGGGCGGAACACCGGGGAGCTGTTTTTT | CASSPGHGRNTGELFF
TRBJ2-2 | TRBV19 | TRBD2 | - | TGTGCCAGTAGTAAACTAGCGGGAGATTCCACCGGGGAGCTGTTTTTT | CASSKLAGDSTGELFF
TRBJ1-4 | TRBV27 | TRBD1 | once | TGTGCCAGCACCCTGACAGGGTCTAATGAAAAACTGTTTTTT | CASTLTGSNEKLFF
TRBJ2-7 | TRBV27 | - | - | TGTGCCAGCAGTTTTGGGGGGGAGCAGTACTTC | CASSFGGEQYF
TRBJ2-1 | TRBV4-3 | TRBD2 | - | TGCGCCAGCAGCCAAGATTTCGGGGGGGCCGTCTACAATGAGCAGTTCTTC | CASSQDFGGAVYNEQFF
TRBJ1-2 | TRBV6-5 | - | - | TGTGCCAGCAGACAGACAGCACCTAACTATGGCTACACCTTC | CASRQTAPNYGYTF
TRBJ1-1 | TRBV6-5 | - | - | TGTGCCAGCAGTTACTCGGTGACAGGGAACACTGAAGCTTTCTTT | CASSYSVTGNTEAFF
TRBJ2-7 | TRBV7-9 | - | few | TGTGCCAGCAGAGACAGTTCCTACGAGCAGTACTTC | CASRDSSYEQYF
TRBJ2-1 | TRBV30 | TRBD2 | - | TGTGCCTGGAGTGTAGTAGCGGGAGTCGAGCAGTTCTTC | CAWSVVAGVEQFF
TRBJ2-7 | TRBV7-2 | TRBD2 | - | TGTGCCAGCAGCTTAAGTTTCGGGACTAGCGCTAGCGAGCAGTACTTC | CASSLSFGTSASEQYF
TRBJ1-2 | TRBV29-1 | - | few | TGCAGCGTTGACAGATCCTATGGCTACACCTTC | CSVDRSYGYTF
TRBJ1-1 | TRBV5-4 | - | - | TGTGCCAGCAGCTTGGGGGGCGGTGGGCCTGAAGCTTTCTTT | CASSLGGGGPEAFF
TRBJ1-2 | TRBV19 | TRBD1 | - | TGTGCCAGTAGTTCGACAGGGGGTCCTTATGGCTACACCTTC | CASSSTGGPYGYTF
TRBJ2-7 | TRBV19 | TRBD1 | - | TGTGCCAGTAGTACCGGGACAGGTTTCTACGAGCAGTACTTC | CASSTGTGFYEQYF
TRBJ2-4 | TRBV5-6 | TRBD2 | once | TGTGCCAGCAGCTCCGAAACTAGCGGGGGAAACATTCAGTACTTC | CASSSETSGGNIQYF
TRBJ2-7 | TRBV5-5 | TRBD2 | - | TGTGCCAGCAGCTCCCGCAGCGGGGTGTACGAGCAGTACTTC | CASSSRSGVYEQYF
TRBJ1-2 | TRBV27 | - | - | TGTGCCAGCAGTCCTCTTGGGGCTGTCTATGGCTACACCTTC | CASSPLGAVYGYTF
TRBJ2-1 | TRBV11-1 | TRBD2 | - | TGTGCCAGCAGCTTGGGACTAGCGGAGATCAATGAGCAGTTCTTC | CASSLGLAEINEQFF
TRBJ2-7 | TRBV15 | TRBD1 | - | TGTGCCACCAGAGAGGACAGGGTCTCCTACGAGCAGTACTTC | CATREDRVSYEQYF
TRBJ2-1 | TRBV7-8 | - | few | TGTGCCAGCAGGGCCGGGGCAGGGGGGAATGAGCAGTTCTTC | CASRAGAGGNEQFF
TRBJ2-7 | TRBV11-2 | - | - | TGTGCCAGCAGCTCCCGGACTGAAAATTACGAGCAGTACTTC | CASSSRTENYEQYF
TRBJ2-1 | TRBV27 | - | - | TGTGCCAGCACCCTTCAGGATCCGGGAGTATCTATTAATGAGCAGTTCTTC | CASTLQDPGVSINEQFF
TRBJ2-7 | TRBV7-2 | TRBD2 | - | TGTGCCAGCAGCTTAACTCTCGAGACTAGCGGTCCCCAGTACTTC | CASSLTLETSGPQYF
TRBJ2-1 | TRBV5-1 | - | - | TGCGCCAGCAGCTTGGAGCAGCGAACCTACAATGAGCAGTTCTTC | CASSLEQRTYNEQFF
TRBJ2-7 | TRBV7-6 | TRBD1 | once | TGTGCCAGCAGCCTGGGGACAGGGGCAGGTGAGCAGTACTTC | CASSLGTGAGEQYF
TRBJ2-7 | TRBV19 | - | - | TGTGCCAGTAGTATCTCCGCCAGGGCCTACGAGCAGTACTTC | CASSISARAYEQYF
TRBJ2-1 | TRBV7-9 | - | - | TGTGCCAGCAGCCTCATTTCGCGGGGACCCTCCTACAATGAGCAGTTCTTC | CASSLISRGPSYNEQFF
TRBJ1-2 | TRBV11-2 | - | - | TGTGCCAGCAGCTCATCACCAGGGCACTATGGCTACACCTTC | CASSSSPGHYGYTF
TRBJ2-7 | TRBV21-1 | - | - | TGTGCCAGCATCACGGGTGGTGAGCAGTACTTC | CASITGGEQYF
TRBJ2-3 | TRBV7-6 | TRBD2 | - | TGTGCCAGCACCTCGGGGGGGAGGGCGTGGACAGATACGCAGTATTTT | CASTSGGRAWTDTQYF
TRBJ2-7 | TRBV4-2 | - | - | TGTGCCAGCAGCCAAGAGGGTAGGCTAGCTCGCTCCTACGAGCAGTACTTC | CASSQEGRLARSYEQYF
TRBJ1-5 | TRBV27 | - | - | TGTGCCAGCATTATCCCCCCCGCAGGGTGGGGAGGGCCCCAGCATTTT | CASIIPPAGWGGPQHF
TRBJ2-7 | TRBV5-1 | TRBD2 | - | TGCGCCAGCAGCTTGACTAGCGGGACCTACGAGCAGTACTTC | CASSLTSGTYEQYF
TRBJ1-6 | TRBV6-5 | TRBD1 | once | TGTGCCAGCAGTTACGAGGGGGCCGGTCGTTCACCCCTCCACTTT | CASSYEGAGRSPLHF
TRBJ2-6 | TRBV5-6 | - | - | TGTGCCAGCAGCTTGTTAGGCGGAAACTCTGGGGCCAACGTCCTGACTTTC | CASSLLGGNSGANVLTF